Listed below are T cell receptor beta chains from one sample, sequenced in a study of CD8+ T cells in alopecia areata. Libraries were prepared by immunoSEQ multiplex PCR; TCRdb keeps only in-frame clonotypes and omits some of them. The sample yields around 120,000 clones, less than 50% seen once. The sequenced sample consisted of NKG2D-low CD8+ T cells sorted from blood. Receptors were obtained from a human donor with alopecia areata. Each CDR3 is given with its conserved first and last residue. A D gene is named only where the DNA matches it firmly. Some rows have no size entry. The others give once, few or many, or a class for an expanded clone.

d_gene: -
j_gene: TRBJ1-1
v_gene: TRBV2
abundance: few
CDR3aa: CASSDLGTNTEAFF
CDR3nt: TGTGCCAGCAGTGACTTGGGAACGAACACTGAAGCTTTCTTT

d_gene: -
j_gene: TRBJ2-1
v_gene: TRBV29-1
abundance: few
CDR3aa: CSVDKTGPRYNEQFF
CDR3nt: TGCAGCGTCGACAAAACAGGACCAAGATACAATGAGCAGTTCTTC

d_gene: -
j_gene: TRBJ2-3
v_gene: TRBV28
abundance: few
CDR3aa: CASSSPQLSPADTQYF
CDR3nt: TGTGCCAGCAGTTCCCCCCAGTTAAGTCCGGCAGATACGCAGTATTTT

d_gene: -
j_gene: TRBJ1-4
v_gene: TRBV11-2
abundance: few
CDR3aa: CASSPGSNEKLFF
CDR3nt: TGTGCCAGCAGCCCGGGATCGAATGAAAAACTGTTTTTT

d_gene: -
j_gene: TRBJ2-5
v_gene: TRBV29-1
abundance: -
CDR3aa: CSVLSGLVQETQYF
CDR3nt: TGCAGCGTTTTATCTGGCCTAGTCCAAGAGACCCAGTACTTC

d_gene: -
j_gene: TRBJ2-1
v_gene: TRBV29-1
abundance: -
CDR3aa: CSVGDNEQFF
CDR3nt: TGCAGCGTCGGGGACAATGAGCAGTTCTTC

d_gene: TRBD2
j_gene: TRBJ2-1
v_gene: TRBV29-1
abundance: once
CDR3aa: CSVEDNSGRYNEQFF
CDR3nt: TGCAGCGTTGAAGATAATAGCGGGAGGTACAATGAGCAGTTCTTC

d_gene: -
j_gene: TRBJ1-1
v_gene: TRBV30
abundance: once
CDR3aa: CAWSVIGNTEAFF
CDR3nt: TGTGCCTGGAGTGTTATAGGGAACACTGAAGCTTTCTTT

d_gene: -
j_gene: TRBJ1-1
v_gene: TRBV29-1
abundance: -
CDR3aa: CSVEDPADTEAFF
CDR3nt: TGCAGCGTTGAAGATCCAGCAGACACTGAAGCTTTCTTT

d_gene: -
j_gene: TRBJ2-7
v_gene: TRBV28
abundance: -
CDR3aa: CASSLSHYEQYF
CDR3nt: TGTGCCAGCAGTTTATCTCACTACGAGCAGTACTTC

d_gene: -
j_gene: TRBJ2-7
v_gene: TRBV7-9
abundance: few
CDR3aa: CASTPSGVEQYF
CDR3nt: TGTGCCAGCACTCCGAGTGGGGTCGAGCAGTACTTC

d_gene: -
j_gene: TRBJ1-1
v_gene: TRBV29-1
abundance: -
CDR3aa: CSVEGGGGFAEAFF
CDR3nt: TGCAGCGTCGAAGGAGGGGGAGGTTTCGCTGAAGCTTTCTTT

d_gene: TRBD1
j_gene: TRBJ1-5
v_gene: TRBV5-1
abundance: -
CDR3aa: CASSLKGAGGEPQHF
CDR3nt: TGCGCCAGCAGCTTGAAAGGAGCAGGGGGCGAGCCCCAGCATTTT

d_gene: -
j_gene: TRBJ2-5
v_gene: TRBV29-1
abundance: few
CDR3aa: CSVEEGGIQETQYF
CDR3nt: TGCAGCGTTGAGGAGGGCGGGATACAAGAGACCCAGTACTTC

d_gene: -
j_gene: TRBJ2-3
v_gene: TRBV29-1
abundance: few
CDR3aa: CSVATDSDTQYF
CDR3nt: TGCAGCGTTGCGACAGACTCAGATACGCAGTATTTT

d_gene: -
j_gene: TRBJ2-7
v_gene: TRBV2
abundance: once
CDR3aa: CASSEEPGSYEQYF
CDR3nt: TGTGCCAGCAGTGAAGAGCCAGGATCCTACGAGCAGTACTTC

d_gene: -
j_gene: TRBJ2-5
v_gene: TRBV4-3
abundance: few
CDR3aa: CASSQDRGRQETQYF
CDR3nt: TGCGCCAGCAGCCAAGATCGGGGGAGGCAAGAGACCCAGTACTTC

d_gene: -
j_gene: TRBJ1-2
v_gene: TRBV19
abundance: few
CDR3aa: CASSIVDSNYGYTF
CDR3nt: TGTGCCAGTAGTATCGTCGACAGCAACTATGGCTACACCTTC

d_gene: TRBD2
j_gene: TRBJ2-2
v_gene: TRBV27
abundance: once
CDR3aa: CASSLQGLVTGELFF
CDR3nt: TGTGCCAGCAGTCTCCAAGGACTAGTCACCGGGGAGCTGTTTTTT

d_gene: TRBD2
j_gene: TRBJ2-7
v_gene: TRBV7-2
abundance: -
CDR3aa: CASTLLAGGSSYEQYF
CDR3nt: TGTGCCAGCACCTTGTTGGCGGGAGGGAGCTCCTACGAGCAGTACTTC

d_gene: TRBD1
j_gene: TRBJ2-1
v_gene: TRBV29-1
abundance: -
CDR3aa: CSVERLEGAGYNEQFF
CDR3nt: TGCAGCGTTGAACGTTTAGAGGGGGCGGGCTACAATGAGCAGTTCTTC

d_gene: -
j_gene: TRBJ1-1
v_gene: TRBV29-1
abundance: few
CDR3aa: CSVEVNRAYGAFF
CDR3nt: TGCAGCGTTGAAGTAAACAGGGCCTATGGAGCTTTCTTT

d_gene: TRBD2
j_gene: TRBJ2-1
v_gene: TRBV4-1
abundance: -
CDR3aa: CASSSGLAGWGEQFF
CDR3nt: TGCGCCAGCAGCTCCGGACTAGCGGGATGGGGTGAGCAGTTCTTC

d_gene: -
j_gene: TRBJ2-1
v_gene: TRBV30
abundance: -
CDR3aa: CAWSWGPQGYEQFF
CDR3nt: TGTGCCTGGAGTTGGGGACCCCAAGGGTATGAGCAGTTCTTC

d_gene: -
j_gene: TRBJ1-4
v_gene: TRBV29-1
abundance: -
CDR3aa: CSVDFGRDEKLFF
CDR3nt: TGCAGCGTTGATTTTGGGAGGGATGAAAAACTGTTTTTT

d_gene: -
j_gene: TRBJ2-7
v_gene: TRBV29-1
abundance: few
CDR3aa: CSVADTVYEQYF
CDR3nt: TGCAGCGTCGCTGACACTGTCTACGAGCAGTACTTC

d_gene: -
j_gene: TRBJ2-7
v_gene: TRBV7-9
abundance: -
CDR3aa: CASSQGGASYEQYF
CDR3nt: TGTGCCAGCAGTCAGGGGGGCGCCTCCTACGAGCAGTACTTC

d_gene: TRBD2
j_gene: TRBJ2-4
v_gene: TRBV28
abundance: few
CDR3aa: CASIERGGLAKNIQYF
CDR3nt: TGTGCCAGCATTGAGCGGGGGGGCTTAGCCAAAAACATTCAGTACTTC

d_gene: -
j_gene: TRBJ1-5
v_gene: TRBV9
abundance: -
CDR3aa: CASSPGAMGSNQPQHF
CDR3nt: TGTGCCAGCAGCCCAGGAGCTATGGGTAGCAATCAGCCCCAGCATTTT

d_gene: TRBD2
j_gene: TRBJ2-3
v_gene: TRBV29-1
abundance: -
CDR3aa: CSVVLAGAATDTQYF
CDR3nt: TGCAGCGTTGTTCTAGCGGGAGCCGCCACAGATACGCAGTATTTT

d_gene: TRBD1
j_gene: TRBJ2-5
v_gene: TRBV2
abundance: -
CDR3aa: CATNPQRQGRGETQYF
CDR3nt: TGTGCCACCAACCCCCAGAGACAGGGGCGCGGAGAGACCCAGTACTTC

d_gene: -
j_gene: TRBJ1-2
v_gene: TRBV29-1
abundance: -
CDR3aa: CSVVATGDIGYTF
CDR3nt: TGCAGCGTTGTTGCGACAGGAGATATTGGCTACACCTTC

d_gene: -
j_gene: TRBJ2-7
v_gene: TRBV29-1
abundance: few
CDR3aa: CSVEDRPYEQYF
CDR3nt: TGCAGCGTTGAAGATCGACCCTACGAGCAGTACTTC

d_gene: -
j_gene: TRBJ2-6
v_gene: TRBV29-1
abundance: -
CDR3aa: CSVAGLTSGANVLTF
CDR3nt: TGCAGCGTTGCTGGACTAACCTCTGGGGCCAACGTCCTGACTTTC

d_gene: -
j_gene: TRBJ2-2
v_gene: TRBV7-9
abundance: -
CDR3aa: CASFGQTGELFF
CDR3nt: TGTGCCAGTTTTGGACAGACCGGGGAGCTGTTTTTT

d_gene: TRBD1
j_gene: TRBJ2-1
v_gene: TRBV27
abundance: -
CDR3aa: CATTGGSDLGQFF
CDR3nt: TGTGCCACGACAGGGGGCTCGGACCTTGGGCAGTTCTTC

d_gene: -
j_gene: TRBJ1-2
v_gene: TRBV29-1
abundance: -
CDR3aa: CSVESDNYGYTF
CDR3nt: TGCAGCGTTGAATCGGACAACTATGGCTACACCTTC

d_gene: -
j_gene: TRBJ1-1
v_gene: TRBV4-1
abundance: -
CDR3aa: CASSQERTASKAFF
CDR3nt: TGCGCCAGCAGCCAAGAAAGGACAGCTAGCAAAGCTTTCTTT

d_gene: -
j_gene: TRBJ1-2
v_gene: TRBV9
abundance: -
CDR3aa: CASSEGQQDDGYTF
CDR3nt: TGTGCCAGCAGCGAAGGCCAACAGGACGATGGCTACACCTTC

d_gene: -
j_gene: TRBJ1-6
v_gene: TRBV4-1
abundance: -
CDR3aa: CASSPEDSSYNSPLHF
CDR3nt: TGCGCCAGCAGCCCCGAAGACAGCTCCTATAATTCACCCCTCCACTTT